This T cell receptor beta chain emerged from a study of blood T cell repertoires in COVID-19. CDR3 length: 11 amino acids. Looked up from germline, CDR1 is SNHLY and CDR2 is FYNNEI. Trimming cost V 5 bases and J 8 bases, with 9 bases left between them. Enrollment of patients from Seattle took place during active infection, with longitudinal follow-up. Method: immunoSEQ multiplex PCR; TCRdb's copy keeps in-frame clones and lacks some. Of 250,000 to 400,000 clones listed, about 87% are singletons. The chain combines TRBV2 with TRBJ1-2; D is perhaps TRBD1 (6 bases). The sequence was collected from a woman aged 30 to 39 with COVID-19, enrolled during active disease. Sequenced sample: peripheral blood. CDR3 residues: CASSTGYGYTF. The CDR3 DNA reads TGTGCCAGCAGTACAGGGTACGGCTACACCTTC.